These 27 T cell receptor beta chains share one sample of origin, sequenced in a study of cytomegalovirus exposure and HLA in healthy donors. The PCR was carried out with 60 Vbeta primers and 13 Jbeta primers. Sequenced by immunoSEQ multiplex PCR; TCRdb stores in-frame clones only, minus some. Of around 190,000 clones in the sample, 65% to 90% were seen once. The sequenced sample consisted of PBMCs. All receptors come from a girl aged 2 to 9 in good health and CMV-seropositive.

The CDR3 sequence is CASSQTGALTPSPFF. CDR3 sequence (DNA): TGCGCCAGCAGTCAAACTGGGGCCCTGACCCCCTCCCCGTTCTTC. V usage is TRBV5-1 and J usage is TRBJ2-1; D is possibly TRBD1 (5 bases). The CDR3 spans 15 residues. Germline-derived CDR1 and CDR2 are SGHRS and YFSETQ. V dropped 5 bases and J dropped 15 bases, with 27 bases sitting between them. Looking up the rest from reference TRBV5-1 and TRBJ2-1 gives the full variable domain: KAGVTQTPRYLIKTRGQQVTLSCSPISGHRSVSWYQQTPGQGLQFLFEYFSETQRNKGNFPGRFSGRQFSNSRSEMNVSTLELGDSALYLCASSQTGALTPSPFFGPGTRLTVL.

V is TRBV11-2 and J is TRBJ1-3, with a weak D call TRBD1 (5 bases). Trimming stripped 3 bases from V and 2 bases from J, with 14 bases between. CDR1 is SGHAT, CDR2 FQNNGV, per germline. The CDR3 consists of 16 residues. This chain's CDR3 is CASSFTGNLPGNTIYF. For the CDR3, the DNA is TGTGCCAGCAGCTTCACAGGCAATCTTCCTGGAAACACCATATATTTT. The full variable domain, rest sourced from reference TRBV11-2 and TRBJ1-3, is EAGVAQSPRYKIIEKRQSVAFWCNPISGHATLYWYQQILGQGPKLLIQFQNNGVVDDSQLPKDRFSAERLKGVDSTLKIQPAKLEDSAVYLCASSFTGNLPGNTIYFGEGSWLTVV.

This clone was found a few times. The chain recombines TRBV5-4 with TRBJ2-3, with 12 bases lining up with TRBD2. V gave up 0 bases and J gave up 8 bases; unmatched junction bases: 7. The CDR3 runs 16 residues. Per germline, CDR1 SGHNT and CDR2 YYREEE (reference sequence). Here the CDR3 DNA reads TGTGCCAGCAGCTTGGGGCTAGCGGGGGGGCCGGCTACGCAGTATTTT. Translation gives CASSLGLAGGPATQYF.

V usage is TRBV5-4 and J usage is TRBJ2-3; 8 bases fit TRBD1. The J segment lost 3 bases and the V segment lost 4 bases, leaving 10 bases of the junction unmatched. This CDR3 contains 16 residues. In germline, CDR1 is SGHNT, CDR2 YYREEE (reference sequence). The CDR3 nucleotides read TGTGCCAGCAGCACCGTGACAGGGGCAAAAACAGATACGCAGTATTTT. Encoded protein: CASSTVTGAKTDTQYF.

The chain has TRBV7-2 and TRBJ2-7; TRBD2 aligns across 12 bases. There are 15 residues in the CDR3. The J segment lost 1 base and the V segment lost 5 bases, leaving 3 bases of the junction unmatched. CDR1 and CDR2 (germline): SGHTA, FQGNSA. In nucleotides, the CDR3 is TGTGCCAGCAGCCTGACTAGCGGGGGTTCCTACGAGCAGTACTTC. Translation: CASSLTSGGSYEQYF.

The gene calls are TRBV19 and TRBJ2-7; D may be TRBD2 (5 bases). The germline gives CDR1 LNHDA, CDR2 SQIVND (reference sequence). The CDR3 extends over 15 amino acids. V dropped 3 bases and J dropped 3 bases, with 15 bases sitting between them. The CDR3 DNA reads as TGTGCCAGTAGTATCATCGGGGATCCCCTCTACGAGCAGTACTTC. Translating gives CASSIIGDPLYEQYF.

The chain uses TRBV6-1 and TRBJ1-2; 9 bases fit TRBD1. This CDR3 contains 15 residues. Germline V lookup: CDR1 MNHNS, CDR2 SASEGT. Losses at the gene ends were 5 bases for V and 3 bases for J; bases not matched to a gene: 7. CDR3 residues: CASSRGGQGHYGYTF. CDR3 in DNA: TGTGCCAGCAGTCGTGGGGGACAGGGCCACTATGGCTACACCTTC.

The chain couples TRBV9 to TRBJ2-3; 11 nucleotides align to TRBD2. The CDR3 totals 16 residues. Germline CDR1 and CDR2: SGDLS and YYNGEE. V was clipped by 0 bases and J by 8 bases; unmatched bases: 8. The chain's CDR3 is CASSVGLSGGAGTQYF. The CDR3 bases are TGTGCCAGCAGCGTAGGTCTTAGCGGGGGGGCAGGTACGCAGTATTTT.

The chain carries TRBV11-2 and TRBJ1-2; 7 bases are a match to TRBD1. Germline trimming cut 5 bases from V and 6 bases from J; bases unmatched to any gene: 3. The CDR3 covers 12 residues. The germline gives CDR1 SGHAT, CDR2 FQNNGV. CDR3: CASSQTGNGYTF. In DNA, the CDR3 is TGTGCCAGCAGCCAGACAGGGAATGGCTACACCTTC.

V gene TRBV28 combines with J gene TRBJ1-1, with D possibly being TRBD1 (6 bases). This CDR3 has 14 amino acids. The germline V gene has CDR1 MDHEN and CDR2 SYDVKM. V was clipped by 4 bases and J by 13 bases, with 22 bases between them. In DNA form, the CDR3 reads TGTGCCAGCAGTTCAAGTCTCCTCCGGGACATTTTTTTCTTT. Translated: CASSSSLLRDIFFF.

The chain links TRBV6-1 to TRBJ1-1; no clear D gene. The germline V and J ends were trimmed by 2 bases and 1 base, with 11 bases remaining between them. Per germline, CDR1 MNHNS and CDR2 SASEGT. The CDR3 runs 15 residues. In DNA form, the CDR3 reads TGTGCCAGCAGTGAAATAATGGCGGCGAACACTGAAGCTTTCTTT. Amino acid sequence: CASSEIMAANTEAFF.

About this clone: The sample carries other DNA sequences with the same CDR3. The CDR3 DNA follows: TGCAGCGCCAACAGGGGGCGCACCGGGGAGCTGTTTTTT. It encodes CSANRGRTGELFF. V and J are TRBV29-1 and TRBJ2-2, with 9 bases aligning to TRBD1. V shed 7 bases, J shed 4 bases, and the junction held 4 bases outside the gene matches. Germline CDR1 reads SQVTM; CDR2 reads ANQGSEA. This CDR3 region has 13 residues.

The chain carries TRBV6-5 and TRBJ1-1; 7 bases align to TRBD1. Germline assignment: CDR1 MNHEY and CDR2 SVGAGI. J was trimmed by 5 bases and V by 6 bases; bases with no gene match: 9. The CDR3 totals 14 residues. The CDR3: CASRRQGLGTEAFF. CDR3 nucleotide sequence: TGTGCCAGCAGGCGACAGGGTTTGGGGACTGAAGCTTTCTTT.

The rearrangement uses TRBV29-1 and TRBJ1-2; no reliable D call. Trimming removed 2 bases from V and 4 bases from J, with 11 bases in between. Per the germline V gene, CDR1 is SQVTM and CDR2 is ANQGSEA. The CDR3 loop spans 13 amino acids. CDR3 nucleotide sequence: TGCAGCGTTGAAAGTGGGCAAACCTATGGCTACACCTTC. This translates into CSVESGQTYGYTF.

V gene TRBV28 combines with J gene TRBJ1-2; 10 nucleotides align to TRBD1. Germline V CDR1 and CDR2: MDHEN, SYDVKM. The CDR3 contains 15 residues. The V and J ends lost 6 bases and 4 bases, in that order; junction bases with no gene match: 8. CDR3 protein: CASSLRQGAGYGYTF. The CDR3 DNA reads TGTGCCAGCAGCCTCCGACAGGGGGCGGGCTATGGCTACACCTTC.

DNA of the CDR3: TGCGCCAGCAGCCAAGAAGCCAGACGGGAGTTTAACTATGGCTACACCTTC. It specifies CASSQEARREFNYGYTF. The chain employs TRBV4-1 and TRBJ1-2; unclear D gene. Germline CDR1 and CDR2: MGHRA and YSYEKL. Trimming took off 0 bases at V and 1 base at J, with 15 bases between the two ends. The CDR3 contains 17 residues.

This sequence joins TRBV11-3 and TRBJ2-6, with no clear D. V lost 2 bases and J 0 bases, leaving 8 bases between the germline ends. Germline-derived CDR1 and CDR2 are SGHNT and YENEEA. The CDR3 loop spans 16 amino acids. The CDR3 DNA is TGTGCCAGCAGCTTACGAGTGATCTCTGGGGCCAACGTCCTGACTTTC. It translates to CASSLRVISGANVLTF.

The chain's CDR3 is CAISGDRVNEQFF. CDR3 coding DNA: TGTGCCATCAGTGGGGACAGGGTCAATGAGCAGTTCTTC. The chain links TRBV10-3 to TRBJ2-1; 9 nucleotides match TRBD1. The CDR3 sequence is 13 residues long. CDR1 is ENHRY, CDR2 SYGVKD, per germline. The V and J ends lost 4 bases and 6 bases, in that order; junction bases with no gene match: 1.

The chain carries TRBV27 and TRBJ1-5; TRBD1 aligns across 7 bases. The V segment lost 4 bases and the J segment 7 bases; nucleotides outside the gene matches: 7. Per germline, CDR1 MNHEY and CDR2 SMNVEV (reference sequence). The CDR3 sequence is 14 residues long. In nucleotides, the CDR3 is TGTGCCAGCAGTTCCAGACAGGGCTACCAGCCCCAGCATTTT. This codes for CASSSRQGYQPQHF.

The chain employs TRBV11-2 and TRBJ1-1, with D unresolved. V was cut by 5 bases and J by 1 base, with 11 bases left in between. The CDR3 runs 14 residues. CDR1 is SGHAT and CDR2 is FQNNGV in the germline V gene. CDR3 in DNA: TGTGCCAGCAGCGCACCTAGCGAGAACACTGAAGCTTTCTTT. As protein: CASSAPSENTEAFF.

In its sample, this clone was seen once. This chain connects TRBV5-1 to TRBJ1-4; D is possibly TRBD1 (5 bases). V shed 4 bases and J shed 7 bases, with 26 bases lying between them. The CDR3 sequence is 18 residues long. Germline-derived CDR1 and CDR2 are SGHRS and YFSETQ. This CDR3 reads CASSLGRLAGSGGEKLFF. The CDR3 DNA reads as TGCGCCAGCAGCCTAGGCAGACTCGCCGGGTCCGGGGGTGAAAAACTGTTTTTT.

The gene calls are TRBV12-5 and TRBJ1-1; D possibly corresponds to TRBD1 (5 bases). Germline V gene lookup returns CDR1 LGHNT and CDR2 FRNRAP. The CDR3 runs 14 residues. Between the trimmed V and J ends, which lost 7 bases and 1 base, there was a span of 13 bases. The CDR3 DNA sequence: TGTGCTAGTGCCGAACCGGGGGGGAACACTGAAGCTTTCTTT. Amino acid sequence: CASAEPGGNTEAFF.

The V and J genes are TRBV27 and TRBJ2-1; 12 bases agree with TRBD2. J gave up 3 bases and V 3 bases, and 18 bases lay outside the gene matches. The CDR3 runs to 21 residues. Per germline, CDR1 MNHEY and CDR2 SMNVEV (reference sequence). The CDR3 nucleotides read TGTGCCAGCAGTTTCAAGCGACGGGGATGGACTAGCGGGAAAAACTACAATGAGCAGTTCTTC. This encodes CASSFKRRGWTSGKNYNEQFF.

The chain joins TRBV7-9 to TRBJ2-5, with 12 bases aligning to TRBD2. Per germline, CDR1 SEHNR and CDR2 FQNEAQ (reference sequence). V was pared by 5 bases and J by 5 bases, with 3 bases of the junction left unmatched. The CDR3 length is 14 residues. The CDR3 sequence is CASSPGLAGETQYF. The CDR3 coding sequence is TGTGCCAGCAGCCCGGGACTAGCGGGCGAGACCCAGTACTTC. Using reference TRBV7-9 and TRBJ2-5 for the parts outside the CDR3, the full variable domain is DTGVSQNPRHKITKRGQNVTFRCDPISEHNRLYWYRQTLGQGPEFLTYFQNEAQLEKSRLLSDRFSAERPKGSFSTLEIQRTEQGDSAMYLCASSPGLAGETQYFGPGTRLLVL.

The chain employs TRBV28 and TRBJ2-7; TRBD2 might be the D (6 bases). In germline, CDR1 is MDHEN, CDR2 SYDVKM. The germline V and J ends were trimmed by 8 bases and 4 bases, with 27 bases remaining between them. This CDR3 has 17 amino acids. CDR3 sequence reads: CASGDRILASASYEQYF. The CDR3 DNA sequence: TGTGCCAGCGGGGATAGGATTTTGGCTAGCGCCTCTTACGAGCAGTACTTC.

The chain has TRBV2 and TRBJ2-3; perhaps TRBD1 as D (6 bases). This CDR3 has 15 residues. Per germline, CDR1 SNHLY and CDR2 FYNNEI. V lost 5 bases and J 3 bases, leaving 15 bases between the germline ends. The CDR3 sequence: CASSPGTLATDTQYF. Here the CDR3 DNA reads TGTGCCAGCAGTCCTGGGACATTAGCAACAGATACGCAGTATTTT.

The V call is TRBV19, the J call TRBJ1-5; D is unclear. Trimming took 3 bases from V and 0 from J, leaving 18 bases between them. CDR3 size: 18 residues. CDR1 LNHDA and CDR2 SQIVND come from the germline V gene (reference sequence). This chain's CDR3 is CASSISLEHLYSNQPQHF. The CDR3 region has the DNA TGTGCCAGTAGTATTAGCCTGGAGCATCTATATAGCAATCAGCCCCAGCATTTT.